Listed here are 8 T cell receptor beta chains from one sample, sequenced in a study of control samples from healthy donors and cancer patients. This table comes from immunoSEQ multiplex PCR, and its TCRdb copy is limited to in-frame clones, with some not included. The data contain approximately 89,000 clones, more than 75% of them singletons. Material: blood. All receptors come from a woman aged 40 to 50 in good health.

This clone was counted between two and nine times. The chain combines TRBV6-4 with TRBJ2-7, with 7 bases fitting TRBD1. This CDR3 contains 14 residues. V shed 2 bases and J 9 bases; nucleotides not matched to a gene: 10. Germline CDR1 is MRHNA and CDR2 is SNTAGT. The CDR3, as DNA: TGTGCCAGCAGTGACCTGGACAGGTTCCATAGGCAGTACTTC. It specifies CASSDLDRFHRQYF.

For the CDR3, the DNA is TGTGCCACCAGCAGAGAGTGGTCGGTCGAGCAGTACTTC. Its protein is CATSREWSVEQYF. The chain recombines TRBV15 with TRBJ2-7; D gene ambiguous. Germline V CDR1 and CDR2: LNHNV, YYDKDF (reference sequence). The V end lost 0 bases, the J end lost 6 bases, and 9 bases lay between the germline ends. The CDR3 sequence is 13 residues long.

The chain joins TRBV29-1 to TRBJ1-1; 8 bases align to TRBD1. Losses at the gene ends were 7 bases for V and 4 bases for J; bases not matched to a gene: 5. The V gene's germline CDR1 is SQVTM and CDR2 ANQGSEA. There are 12 residues in the CDR3. CDR3 nucleotide sequence: TGCAGCGGAGGACAGGGATTCACTGAAGCTTTCTTT. Translated: CSGGQGFTEAFF.

The chain is built from TRBV9 and TRBJ1-1; a possible D gene is TRBD1 (5 bases). This CDR3 is 15 amino acids long. V shed 1 base and J shed 11 bases, with 21 bases lying between them. Germline loops: CDR1 SGDLS, CDR2 YYNGEE. The CDR3 is CASSVSQRSGRVAFF. CDR3 sequence (DNA): TGTGCCAGCAGCGTATCACAGAGGTCAGGGAGGGTTGCTTTCTTT.

This sequence joins TRBV25-1 and TRBJ1-2, with 9 bases matching TRBD1. CDR3 length: 13 residues. The germline gives CDR1 MGHDK, CDR2 SYGVNS. After removal of 6 bases from V and 2 bases from J, the junction contained 1 base not matched to a gene. The CDR3 reads CASRQGANYGYTF. The CDR3 DNA is TGTGCCAGCAGACAGGGGGCGAACTATGGCTACACCTTC.

The chain has TRBV6-6 and TRBJ1-2; 11 bases are a match to TRBD1. J lost 4 bases, V lost 7 bases, and 5 bases had no gene match. The germline V gene has CDR1 MNHNY and CDR2 SVGAGI (reference sequence). The CDR3 length is 14 residues. The CDR3 region is CASIPGTGGYGYTF. The CDR3 coding sequence is TGTGCCAGCATCCCCGGGACAGGGGGCTATGGCTACACCTTC.

This CDR3 is CATSSGQGETDTQYF. The CDR3 DNA sequence: TGTGCCACCAGCAGCGGACAGGGAGAAACAGATACGCAGTATTTT. This chain joins TRBV15 and TRBJ2-3; 8 nucleotides align to TRBD1. V trimming: 3 bases; J trimming: 3 bases; junction bases outside the gene matches: 5. The CDR3 runs to 15 residues. Per the germline V gene, CDR1 is LNHNV and CDR2 is YYDKDF (reference sequence).

V gene TRBV29-1 combines with J gene TRBJ1-2; D call uncertain. Per the germline V gene, CDR1 is SQVTM and CDR2 is ANQGSEA. The CDR3 length is 11 residues. Trimming removed 5 bases from V and 6 bases from J, with 10 bases in between. The CDR3 loop reads CSVNGEDGYTF. The CDR3 bases are TGCAGCGTTAACGGAGAGGATGGCTACACCTTC.